Listed below are T cell receptor beta chains from one sample, sequenced in a study of regulatory T cells in long-lasting Graves disease. MiXCR, run by TCRdb on the multiplex PCR reads, gives a single entry per CDR3 protein. The profile shows about 470,000 distinct CDR3 sequences, roughly 21% of them singletons. The sample in question was peripheral blood mononuclear cells (PBMCs), obtained when the disease was refractory, from a patient treated with antithyroid drugs. These receptors all stem from a female donor with Graves disease. CDR3s include the opening cysteine and the closing phenylalanine or tryptophan. Each record gives: J gene, V gene, CDR3 protein.

j_call: TRBJ2-1
v_call: TRBV6-5
cdr3_aa: CASSYSGLAGRNEQFF

j_call: TRBJ2-7
v_call: TRBV18
cdr3_aa: CASSSDRWYEQYF

j_call: TRBJ1-5
v_call: TRBV4-1
cdr3_aa: CASSPAWGVQPQHF

j_call: TRBJ2-7
v_call: TRBV4-1
cdr3_aa: CASSPGQEDYPEQYF

j_call: TRBJ2-7
v_call: TRBV7-2
cdr3_aa: CASTGPGIYEQYF

j_call: TRBJ1-4
v_call: TRBV7-9
cdr3_aa: CASSLVGGLNEKLFF

j_call: TRBJ1-1
v_call: TRBV7-3
cdr3_aa: CASSSSHRDTEAFF

j_call: TRBJ1-1
v_call: TRBV7-9
cdr3_aa: CASSASGVKPEAFF

j_call: TRBJ1-1
v_call: TRBV3-1
cdr3_aa: CASSQGGGGTEAFF

j_call: TRBJ2-2
v_call: TRBV20-1
cdr3_aa: CSARYGGGARGELFF

j_call: TRBJ1-1
v_call: TRBV20-1
cdr3_aa: CSARDPSRGLNTEAFF

j_call: TRBJ2-7
v_call: TRBV12-3/TRBV12-4
cdr3_aa: CASTLGQGNYEQYF

j_call: TRBJ2-7
v_call: TRBV7-3
cdr3_aa: CASSPPLHSYEQYF

j_call: TRBJ1-5
v_call: TRBV6-1
cdr3_aa: CASGTGTNQPQHF

j_call: TRBJ2-5
v_call: TRBV13
cdr3_aa: CASSPGAGVGETQYF

j_call: TRBJ2-3
v_call: TRBV12-3/TRBV12-4
cdr3_aa: CASAREVTDTQYF

j_call: TRBJ1-5
v_call: TRBV6-2/TRBV6-3
cdr3_aa: CASMETPNQPQHF

j_call: TRBJ1-6
v_call: TRBV5-1
cdr3_aa: CASSAQEYNSPLHF

j_call: TRBJ2-7
v_call: TRBV12-5
cdr3_aa: CASGFGSSYEQYF

j_call: TRBJ2-7
v_call: TRBV3-1
cdr3_aa: CASSQFSGAEGGEQYF

j_call: TRBJ2-5
v_call: TRBV20-1
cdr3_aa: CSARGQASGQETQYF

j_call: TRBJ1-1
v_call: TRBV13
cdr3_aa: CASSPRAESTEAFF

j_call: TRBJ1-1
v_call: TRBV5-1
cdr3_aa: CASSLEDGRADGEAFF

j_call: TRBJ1-1
v_call: TRBV15
cdr3_aa: CATSRELGVSTEAFF

j_call: TRBJ2-2
v_call: TRBV5-1
cdr3_aa: CASSFSGSGTGELFF

j_call: TRBJ1-5
v_call: TRBV2
cdr3_aa: CASTDRPYSNQPQHF

j_call: TRBJ1-5
v_call: TRBV7-2
cdr3_aa: CASRRGQGSNQPQHF

j_call: TRBJ2-5
v_call: TRBV24-1
cdr3_aa: CATSDAEGRETQYF

j_call: TRBJ1-4
v_call: TRBV5-5
cdr3_aa: CASSWGDSAFATNEKLFF

j_call: TRBJ2-5
v_call: TRBV29-1
cdr3_aa: CSVANSGTETQYF

j_call: TRBJ2-1
v_call: TRBV28
cdr3_aa: CASSFLTELSSYNEQFF

j_call: TRBJ2-2
v_call: TRBV19
cdr3_aa: CASSKQTASLGTGELFF

j_call: TRBJ1-3
v_call: TRBV13
cdr3_aa: CASRLTGGGNTIYF

j_call: TRBJ2-2
v_call: TRBV11-2
cdr3_aa: CASSLRSGEGSPTGELFF

j_call: TRBJ1-2
v_call: TRBV25-1
cdr3_aa: CASSESLKVDPGVDGYTF

j_call: TRBJ2-5
v_call: TRBV28
cdr3_aa: CASNPTTGGAFETQYF

j_call: TRBJ1-3
v_call: TRBV20-1
cdr3_aa: CSARDVVGGNTIYF

j_call: TRBJ1-1
v_call: TRBV6-1
cdr3_aa: CASPLGGAHTEAFF

j_call: TRBJ2-3
v_call: TRBV12-3/TRBV12-4
cdr3_aa: CASSFGDSNTDTQYF